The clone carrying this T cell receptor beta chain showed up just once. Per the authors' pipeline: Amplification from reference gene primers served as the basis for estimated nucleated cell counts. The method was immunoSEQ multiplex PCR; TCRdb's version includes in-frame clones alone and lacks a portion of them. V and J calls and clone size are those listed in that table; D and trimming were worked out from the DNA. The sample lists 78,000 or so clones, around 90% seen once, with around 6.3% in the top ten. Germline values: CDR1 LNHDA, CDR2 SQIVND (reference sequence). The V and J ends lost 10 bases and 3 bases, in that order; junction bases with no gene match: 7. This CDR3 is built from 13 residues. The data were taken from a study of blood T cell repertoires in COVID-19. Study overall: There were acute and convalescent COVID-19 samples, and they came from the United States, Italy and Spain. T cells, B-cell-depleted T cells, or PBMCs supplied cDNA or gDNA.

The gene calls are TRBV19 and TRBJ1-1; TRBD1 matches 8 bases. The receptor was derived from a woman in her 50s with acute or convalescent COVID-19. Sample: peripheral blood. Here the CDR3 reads CATWTGLYTEAFF. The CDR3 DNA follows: TGTGCCACCTGGACAGGGCTCTACACTGAAGCTTTCTTT.